The 6 T cell receptor beta chains below come from one sample, sequenced in a study of blood T cell repertoires in COVID-19. Sequenced by immunoSEQ multiplex PCR; TCRdb stores in-frame clones only, minus some. The sample contains 300,000 to 400,000 clones, 70% to 90% of which appear only once. The specimen was PBMCs or T cells enriched from blood (not recorded which). These receptors were taken from a woman aged 40 to 49 with acute COVID-19.

The sample holds one count of this clone. Here the CDR3 reads CASSQENRGNQPQHF. Written as DNA, the CDR3 is TGCGCCAGCAGCCAAGAAAATCGGGGGAATCAGCCCCAGCATTTT. The chain has TRBV4-1 and TRBJ1-5, with a tentative D call TRBD1 (5 bases). Trimming stripped 0 bases from V and 4 bases from J, with 10 bases between. The CDR3 totals 15 residues. Germline loops: CDR1 MGHRA, CDR2 YSYEKL.

There are a few counts of this clone. This chain joins TRBV7-2 and TRBJ1-2; D might be TRBD1 (6 bases). Germline V CDR1 and CDR2: SGHTA, FQGNSA. The V end lost 4 bases, the J end lost 2 bases, and 20 bases lay between the germline ends. This CDR3 spans 17 amino acids. The CDR3 loop is CASSSPPGQTPNYGYTF. In nucleotides, the CDR3 is TGTGCCAGCAGCTCACCCCCCGGACAGACCCCCAACTATGGCTACACCTTC.

The chain joins TRBV5-1 to TRBJ1-2, with D possibly being TRBD1 (6 bases). Trimming took 4 bases from V and 0 from J, leaving 10 bases between them. This CDR3 is 14 amino acids long. Germline V gene sequence: CDR1 SGHRS, CDR2 YFSETQ. CDR3 residues: CASSRDNSNYGYTF. The CDR3 DNA is TGCGCCAGCAGCCGGGACAACTCTAACTATGGCTACACCTTC.

The chain recombines TRBV11-1 with TRBJ1-2, with 8 bases lining up with TRBD1. Germline V gene data show CDR1 as SGHAT and CDR2 as FQDESV (reference sequence). The CDR3 contains 15 residues. Germline trimming cut 1 base from V and 3 bases from J; bases unmatched to any gene: 4. The CDR3 loop is CASSLDAGQDYGYTF. The CDR3 DNA sequence: TGTGCCAGCAGCTTAGACGCGGGACAGGACTATGGCTACACCTTC.

This clone was recorded once. The chain recombines TRBV6-4 with TRBJ2-3; the D gene is possibly TRBD1 (6 bases). The V end was cut by 5 bases, the J end by 6 bases, with 21 bases between. The germline V gene encodes CDR1 MRHNA and CDR2 SNTAGT. The CDR3 extends over 16 amino acids. The CDR3 DNA reads TGTGCCAGCAGTTGCCGGGACAAGGACCCAAGGGATACGCAGTATTTT. Its translation is CASSCRDKDPRDTQYF.

The sample holds one count of this clone. The V and J genes are TRBV28 and TRBJ2-7; the D is unclear. Trimming took 2 bases from V and 1 from J, leaving 12 bases between them. Looked up from germline, CDR1 is MDHEN and CDR2 is SYDVKM. The length of the CDR3 is 15 residues. CDR3 nucleotides: TGTGCCAGCAGTTTAAGAGGCGCACCGTCCTACGAGCAGTACTTC. Protein product: CASSLRGAPSYEQYF.